The clone carrying this T cell receptor beta chain was counted a single time. The table came from immunoSEQ multiplex PCR; TCRdb's copy has only in-frame clones and leaves some out. Of about 120,000 clones listed, 70% to 90% are singletons. The data are from a study of cytomegalovirus exposure and HLA in healthy donors. Study at large: A subsequent analysis reported that the roughly 120 validation repertoires were produced on the same platform that had also been used for the roughly 700 first-cohort repertoires.

There are 15 residues in the CDR3. Germline CDR1 and CDR2: LNHNV and YYDKDF (reference sequence). V lost 5 bases, J lost 9 bases, and 11 bases stayed unmatched. What was sequenced was PBMCs. This receptor was obtained from a woman aged 18-29 years in good health and CMV-seronegative. The V gene is TRBV15, the J gene TRBJ2-1; 9 bases align to TRBD2. The CDR3 sequence: CATSPIPGTSREQFF. CDR3 nucleotides: TGTGCCACCAGCCCAATTCCCGGGACTAGCCGTGAGCAGTTCTTC.